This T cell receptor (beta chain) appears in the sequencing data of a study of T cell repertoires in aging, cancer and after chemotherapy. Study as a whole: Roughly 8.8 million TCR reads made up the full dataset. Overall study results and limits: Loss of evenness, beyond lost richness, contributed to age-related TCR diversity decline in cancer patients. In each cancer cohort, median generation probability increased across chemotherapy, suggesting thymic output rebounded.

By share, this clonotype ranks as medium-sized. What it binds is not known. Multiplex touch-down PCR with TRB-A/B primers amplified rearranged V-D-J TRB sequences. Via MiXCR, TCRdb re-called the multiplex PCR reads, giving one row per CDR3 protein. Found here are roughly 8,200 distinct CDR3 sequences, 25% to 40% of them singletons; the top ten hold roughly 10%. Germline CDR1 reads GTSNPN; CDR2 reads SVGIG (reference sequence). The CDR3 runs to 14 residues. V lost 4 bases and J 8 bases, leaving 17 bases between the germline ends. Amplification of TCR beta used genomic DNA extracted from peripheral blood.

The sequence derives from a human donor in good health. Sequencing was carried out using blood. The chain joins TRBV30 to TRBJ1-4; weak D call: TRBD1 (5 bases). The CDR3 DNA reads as TGTGCCTGGACCGTAGACAGCCTTGGAGAAAAACTGTTTTTT. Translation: CAWTVDSLGEKLFF.